These 27 T cell receptor beta chains originate from one sample sequenced in a study of blood T cell repertoires in COVID-19. Only in-frame clones appear in the TCRdb table, and some are missing; sequencing was by immunoSEQ multiplex PCR. Of about 320,000 clones detected, 83% appear once; the ten largest clones hold 1% to 1.5%. The sequencing input was peripheral blood. Receptor source: a woman between 45 and 60 years old with acute or convalescent COVID-19.

This clone appeared a single time. The rearrangement links TRBV9 to TRBJ1-3, with TRBD1 matching 8 bases. The V gene's germline CDR1 is SGDLS and CDR2 YYNGEE. V gave up 0 bases and J gave up 2 bases; unmatched junction bases: 1. The CDR3 spans 15 residues. The DNA for the CDR3 is TGTGCCAGCAGCGTAGTACAGGGGGCTGGAAACACCATATATTTT. Translated: CASSVVQGAGNTIYF. The entire variable domain, with the rest obtained from reference TRBV9 and TRBJ1-3, is as follows: DSGVTQTPKHLITATGQRVTLRCSPRSGDLSVYWYQQSLDQGLQFLIQYYNGEERAKGNILERFSAQQFPDLHSELNLSSLELGDSALYFCASSVVQGAGNTIYFGEGSWLTVV.

The chain carries TRBV21-1 and TRBJ2-7; no DNA check was done on the table's D call, TRBD2. TRBV21-1 is a known pseudogene. The CDR3 has 18 amino acids. In DNA, the CDR3 is TGTGCCAGCAGCAAGGGACTAGCGGGAGAAGGTTACAGGTACGAGCAGTACTTC. This translates into CASSKGLAGEGYRYEQYF.

To note about this clone: Relative to the germline gene, one junction end is altered; a read error may explain this. The chain recombines TRBV2 with TRBJ1-5, with TRBD1 as a possible D gene (5 bases). This CDR3 contains 15 residues. Germline CDR1 SNHLY, CDR2 FYNNEI. The CDR3 protein is CVSSIRVNSNQPQHF. The CDR3 DNA reads TGTGTCAGCAGTATCAGGGTTAATAGCAATCAGCCCCAGCATTTT. Supplemented by reference TRBV2 and TRBJ1-5, the full variable domain reads EPEVTQTPSHQVTQMGQEVILRCVPISNHLYFYWYRQILGQKVEFLVSFYNNEISEKSEIFDDQFSVERPDGSNFTLKIRSTKLEDSAMYFCVSSIRVNSNQPQHFGDGTRLSIL.

This chain connects TRBV6-1 to TRBJ1-2; unclear D gene. From germline, CDR1 is MNHNS and CDR2 SASEGT. Trimming removed 3 bases at V and 8 bases at J, with 7 bases between. The CDR3 has 11 amino acids. The CDR3 sequence: CASSEAGGYTF. In DNA, the CDR3 is TGTGCCAGCAGTGAGGCCGGGGGCTACACCTTC.

The CDR3 is CAWRRMVNYGYTF. CDR3 DNA: TGTGCCTGGAGGAGGATGGTTAACTATGGCTACACCTTC. The chain combines TRBV30 with TRBJ1-2; unclear D gene. The germline V and J ends were trimmed by 3 bases and 1 base, with 9 bases remaining between them. The CDR3 totals 13 residues. Germline CDR1 is GTSNPN and CDR2 is SVGIG (reference sequence).

This chain uses TRBV4-1 with TRBJ1-2; possible D gene TRBD1, 6 bases. The V gene lost 6 bases and the J gene lost 4 bases, with 18 bases spanning the gap. The CDR3 is 15 amino acids. In germline, CDR1 is MGHRA, CDR2 YSYEKL. The CDR3 loop reads CASSKGQGTTYGYTF. In nucleotides, the CDR3 is TGCGCCAGCAGTAAGGGACAAGGGACGACCTATGGCTACACCTTC.

This clone was seen just once. The chain uses TRBV3-1 (or the pseudogene TRBV3-2) and TRBJ1-1; 8 bases map to TRBD1. With V trimmed by 2 bases and J by 5 bases, 10 bases remained unmatched. The CDR3 covers 16 residues. Per germline, CDR1 LGHDT and CDR2 YNNKEL (reference sequence). The CDR3 nucleotides read TGTGCCAGCAGCCAACATTCAGGGGGCAGACGGACTGAAGCTTTCTTT. This gives the protein CASSQHSGGRRTEAFF.

V and J are TRBV3-1 (or the pseudogene TRBV3-2) and TRBJ1-2; no clear D. This CDR3 has 12 amino acids. Germline assignment: CDR1 LGHDT and CDR2 YNNKEL (reference sequence). Trimming pared 4 bases from V and 3 bases from J, leaving 6 bases between. CDR3 DNA sequence: TGTGCCAGCAGCCTTGACTACTATGGCTACACCTTC. Translating gives CASSLDYYGYTF.

The J gene is TRBJ2-4, the V gene TRBV19; 7 nucleotides align to TRBD1. The CDR3 runs to 16 residues. Germline trimming cut 4 bases from V and 1 base from J; bases unmatched to any gene: 7. Germline V gene lookup returns CDR1 LNHDA and CDR2 SQIVND (reference sequence). DNA of the CDR3: TGTGCCAGTAGTACAGACAGGGTAGTGGCCAAAAACATTCAGTACTTC. This encodes CASSTDRVVAKNIQYF.

This sequence joins TRBV30 and TRBJ1-6, with 7 bases aligning to TRBD1. CDR1 is GTSNPN, CDR2 SVGIG, per germline (reference sequence). The CDR3 contains 16 residues. The V gene end was trimmed by 2 bases and the J gene end by 6 bases; junction bases not matched to a gene: 10. The CDR3 region has the DNA TGTGCCTGGAGTCTGCCTAGGACAGGCCCTAATTCACCCCTCCACTTT. It codes for CAWSLPRTGPNSPLHF. The full variable domain, its missing parts supplied by reference TRBV30 and TRBJ1-6, is SQTIHQWPATLVQPVGSPLSLECTVEGTSNPNLYWYRQAAGRGLQLLFYSVGIGQISSEVPQNLSASRPQDRQFILSSKKLLLSDSGFYLCAWSLPRTGPNSPLHFGNGTRLTVT.

The gene calls are TRBV11-2 and TRBJ1-2, with 8 bases matching TRBD1. In germline, CDR1 is SGHAT, CDR2 FQNNGV. V lost 5 bases, J lost 6 bases, and 8 bases stayed unmatched. The CDR3 sequence is 14 residues long. In DNA form, the CDR3 reads TGTGCCAGCAGCCCCCGGACAGGGACTCATGGCTACACCTTC. This codes for CASSPRTGTHGYTF.

This chain connects TRBV30 to TRBJ1-1; no clear D gene. Germline loops: CDR1 GTSNPN, CDR2 SVGIG (reference sequence). Trimming shortened V by 1 base and J by 1 base, and 7 bases separated the two germline ends. The CDR3 consists of 13 residues. CDR3 sequence reads: CAWSGLANTEAFF. Here the CDR3 DNA reads TGTGCCTGGAGTGGCTTAGCGAACACTGAAGCTTTCTTT.

This sequence joins TRBV2 and TRBJ1-2, with 7 bases that match TRBD1. CDR3 length: 14 residues. The germline CDR1 and CDR2 sequences are SNHLY and FYNNEI. The ends lost 1 base at V and 7 bases at J; junction bases unmatched: 6. In DNA form, the CDR3 reads TGTGCCAGCAGTGAAGAGAGACAGGGTTCTGGCTACACCTTC. As protein: CASSEERQGSGYTF.

The chain is built from TRBV4-2 and TRBJ1-2; D uncertain. The CDR3 sequence is 15 residues long. CDR1 and CDR2 (germline): LGHNA, YNFKEQ. V gave up 0 bases and J gave up 7 bases, with 15 bases separating them. In DNA, the CDR3 is TGTGCCAGCAGCCAAGATCTAAACGGGTCGGGTGGCTACACCTTC. Its translation is CASSQDLNGSGGYTF.

V is TRBV6-5 and J is TRBJ1-3, with D tentatively TRBD1 (6 bases). This CDR3 comprises 14 residues. V lost 8 bases to trimming and J lost 4 bases, with 15 bases between them. The germline gives CDR1 MNHEY, CDR2 SVGAGI. In DNA form, the CDR3 reads TGTGCCAGCCACAAGGGGGTAGGGGGAAACACCATATATTTT. Translated: CASHKGVGGNTIYF.

This clone was counted a few times. This chain links TRBV7-8 with TRBJ1-1; D might be TRBD1 (5 bases). The germline V gene has CDR1 SGHVS and CDR2 FQNEAQ. Trimming took off 7 bases at V and 5 bases at J, with 14 bases between the two ends. This CDR3 comprises 13 residues. The CDR3 DNA is TGTGCCAGCACCTACCTGCGGGGGACTGAAGCTTTCTTT. This codes for CASTYLRGTEAFF.

This chain joins TRBV19 and TRBJ2-7, with 10 bases aligning to TRBD1. The CDR3 is 15 residues long. Germline lookup yields CDR1 LNHDA and CDR2 SQIVND (reference sequence). With 6 bases clipped from V and 4 bases from J, the junction kept 9 bases outside the gene matches. The chain's CDR3 is CASSIGTGVWYEQYF. The CDR3 DNA reads as TGTGCCAGTAGCATCGGGACAGGGGTGTGGTACGAGCAGTACTTC.

This clone is a singleton in its sample. V gene TRBV6-6 combines with J gene TRBJ1-4; D unresolved. The V end was cut by 6 bases, the J end by 5 bases, with 16 bases between. The CDR3 covers 15 residues. Germline CDR1 MNHNY, CDR2 SVGAGI (reference sequence). CDR3 amino acids: CASRPGSRENEKLFF. CDR3 sequence (DNA): TGTGCCAGCAGGCCGGGCTCCCGGGAGAATGAAAAACTGTTTTTT.

This chain connects TRBV7-6 to TRBJ2-2, with 10 bases that match TRBD2. Trimming took 4 bases from V and 5 from J; bases not matched to a gene: 4. Germline CDR1 is SGHVS and CDR2 is FNYEAQ. This CDR3 region has 15 residues. The CDR3 bases are TGTGCCAGCAGCTCTAGCGGGAGCCGAACCGGGGAGCTGTTTTTT. Its translation: CASSSSGSRTGELFF.

The chain has TRBV18 and TRBJ1-3; D gene uncertain. V was pared by 6 bases and J by 4 bases, with 10 bases between. This CDR3 is 13 amino acids long. Per the germline V gene, CDR1 is KGHSH and CDR2 is LQKENI. The CDR3 spells CASSPGGGNTIYF. CDR3 nucleotides: TGTGCCAGCTCGCCTGGAGGCGGAAACACCATATATTTT.

This clone was counted a single time. The rearrangement links TRBV5-6 to TRBJ2-2; D may be TRBD1 (5 bases). The CDR3 spans 15 residues. Per germline, CDR1 SGHDT and CDR2 YYEEEE. Trimming cost V 6 bases and J 6 bases, with 18 bases left between them. The CDR3 here is CASIYFPDTPGELFF. As DNA, the CDR3 is TGTGCCAGCATTTATTTTCCGGACACCCCCGGGGAGCTGTTTTTT.

The chain has TRBV28 and TRBJ2-7; 12 bases agree with TRBD1. Germline V CDR1 and CDR2: MDHEN, SYDVKM. V gave up 6 bases and J gave up 2 bases; unmatched junction bases: 5. The CDR3 extends over 15 amino acids. CDR3 sequence: CASRSGQGAAYEQYV. The CDR3, as DNA: TGTGCCAGCAGATCGGGACAGGGGGCGGCCTACGAGCAGTACGTC.

The chain combines TRBV11-2 with TRBJ2-7; 13 bases match TRBD2. The germline V gene encodes CDR1 SGHAT and CDR2 FQNNGV. The junction had 3 bases not matched to a gene; V was cut back by 5 bases and J by 2 bases. This CDR3 region has 15 residues. CDR3 nucleotide sequence: TGTGCCAGCAGCCCACTAGCGGGAGGGACCTACGAGCAGTACTTC. Translation: CASSPLAGGTYEQYF.

V and J are TRBV7-9 and TRBJ1-1; D gene uncertain. CDR1 SEHNR and CDR2 FQNEAQ come from the germline V gene (reference sequence). V was trimmed by 1 base and J by 7 bases, leaving 13 bases between them. CDR3 length equals 14 residues. The CDR3 DNA is TGTGCCAGCAGCTTAGGGGAGGGTGACGGTGAAGCTTTCTTT. As protein: CASSLGEGDGEAFF.

The CDR3 bases are TGTGCCAGCTCACCACCCCCAGGGGCCGGGAACACTGAAGCTTTCTTT. Its protein product is CASSPPPGAGNTEAFF. The J gene is TRBJ1-1, the V gene TRBV18; D may be TRBD1 (6 bases). This CDR3 is 16 amino acids long. CDR1 is KGHSH, CDR2 LQKENI, per germline. V was pared by 0 bases and J by 1 base, with 12 bases between.

J is TRBJ2-3 and V is TRBV6-2 or TRBV6-3, with a tentative D call TRBD1 (5 bases). CDR1 and CDR2 from the germline V gene are MNHEY and SVGEGT. V was clipped by 6 bases and J by 5 bases, with 21 bases between them. The length of the CDR3 is 16 residues. The CDR3 spells CASSPATGFSRDTQYF. CDR3 in DNA: TGTGCCAGCAGCCCAGCAACAGGATTTTCGAGAGATACGCAGTATTTT.

Here the CDR3 reads CASSGRDNYEQYF. The CDR3, as DNA: TGTGCCAGCAGCGGACGGGACAACTACGAGCAGTACTTC. The chain is built from TRBV13 and TRBJ2-7, with D perhaps matching TRBD1 (6 bases). Germline CDR1 is PRHDT and CDR2 is FYEKMQ (reference sequence). The CDR3 sequence is 13 residues long. The ends were cut back, 5 bases at V and 3 bases at J, with 11 bases in the middle.